This T cell receptor (beta chain) came from a study of low-dose radiotherapy and immunotherapy resistance in tumors. CDR1 is MDHEN, CDR2 SYDVKM, per germline. The germline V and J ends were trimmed by 5 bases and 13 bases, with 24 bases remaining between them. The CDR3 runs to 15 residues. Time point described: before trial treatment. Donors were given nivolumab, ipilimumab, aspirin, low-dose cyclophosphamide and low-dose radiotherapy. TRAV- and TRBV-specific primers were used for first-strand cDNA, which covered alpha and beta chains. PCR amplification of the TCRs was performed with Phusion for approximately 20 PCR cycles, and it relied on a constant-region primer together with a V-primer adapter. TCRdb re-called the reads with MiXCR, one entry per CDR3 protein. The data show 85,000 to 100,000 distinct CDR3 sequences, just under 9.5% seen once. This clonotype was detected once.

V gene TRBV28 combines with J gene TRBJ2-1, with D perhaps TRBD2 (6 bases). Specimen: PBMCs, collected before treatment. The TCR was taken from a male donor with prostate cancer. CDR3 DNA: TGTGCCAGCAGTCACCTGGGGCTGGGAGGAGAGACCCAGTTCTTC. Translated: CASSHLGLGGETQFF.